This T cell receptor beta chain emerged from a study of shared clonotypes between healthy human individuals. Using immunoSEQ multiplex PCR, the repertoire was profiled, and TCRdb retains in-frame clones only, with some absent. Here the sample spans roughly 500,000 clones, over 70% being singletons. What was sequenced was PBMCs. The receptor's source is a woman aged 40 to 50 in good health. Some clones in this sample may be carry-over from other donors' samples.

The CDR3 region is CSSSFLRYSPYEQYF. The CDR3 DNA follows: TGTAGCAGCAGTTTCCTCCGCTACTCACCCTACGAGCAGTACTTC. The rearrangement uses TRBV7-8 and TRBJ2-7, with unresolved D. This CDR3 region has 15 residues. Germline V gene sequence: CDR1 SGHVS, CDR2 FQNEAQ.